The 11 T cell receptor beta chains reported below all come from one sample, sequenced in a study of shared clonotypes between healthy human individuals. Naive CD8 cells were CD45RO-negative, positively selected for CCR7, excluding terminally differentiated effector memory CD45RA+ cells. Only in-frame clones appear in the TCRdb table, and some are missing; sequencing was by immunoSEQ multiplex PCR. Of around 1.9 million clones listed, approximately 92% are singletons. Input material: naive CD8+ T cells from PBMCs. The source of these receptors is a man younger than 35 in good health. Some clones in this sample may be carry-over from other donors' samples.

The chain links TRBV9 to TRBJ2-2; D remains unclear. The CDR3 consists of 12 residues. CDR1 SGDLS and CDR2 YYNGEE come from the germline V gene. Trimming took 3 bases from V and 6 from J, leaving 6 bases between them. The CDR3 protein is CASSAKPGELFF. The CDR3 nucleotides read TGTGCCAGCAGCGCCAAGCCCGGGGAGCTGTTTTTT.

This chain joins TRBV4-3 and TRBJ2-7, with no clear D. The CDR3 contains 14 residues. Germline V CDR1 and CDR2: LGHNA, YSLEER. V was pared by 1 base and J by 7 bases, with 14 bases between. This CDR3 is CASSQGPASWEQYF. The CDR3 DNA follows: TGCGCCAGCAGCCAAGGGCCAGCATCCTGGGAGCAGTACTTC.

The V call is TRBV7-9, the J call TRBJ1-2; D may be TRBD1 (6 bases). V was cut by 1 base and J by 1 base, with 16 bases left in between. Germline V gene lookup returns CDR1 SEHNR and CDR2 FQNEAQ (reference sequence). The CDR3 totals 17 residues. In nucleotides, the CDR3 is TGTGCCAGCAGCTTAGACGCCTACAGGGTGGGTAACTATGGCTACACCTTC. Residues: CASSLDAYRVGNYGYTF.

The V and J genes are TRBV7-8 and TRBJ2-1; TRBD2 might be the D (6 bases). The ends were cut back, 6 bases at V and 4 bases at J, with 13 bases in the middle. The CDR3 is made up of 14 amino acids. The germline V gene has CDR1 SGHVS and CDR2 FQNEAQ. CDR3: CASSAASAYNEQFF. The CDR3 nucleotides are TGTGCCAGCAGTGCAGCTAGCGCTTACAATGAGCAGTTCTTC.

This chain links TRBV27 with TRBJ2-1; 7 nucleotides match TRBD1. The germline gives CDR1 MNHEY, CDR2 SMNVEV (reference sequence). The CDR3 is made up of 14 amino acids. V was clipped by 6 bases and J by 6 bases; unmatched bases: 8. The CDR3 is CASSSGQVPNEQFF. The CDR3 DNA sequence: TGTGCCAGCAGCTCCGGACAGGTTCCCAATGAGCAGTTCTTC.

On this clone: Other nucleotide sequences in the sample specify the same CDR3. The CDR3 DNA reads TGTGCCAGCAGTTTTCTAGCGGGAGATACGCAGTATTTT. Amino acid sequence: CASSFLAGDTQYF. The chain joins TRBV28 to TRBJ2-3, with 8 bases fitting TRBD2. V lost 3 bases and J lost 5; bases outside the gene matches: 1. Germline CDR1 is MDHEN and CDR2 is SYDVKM. This CDR3 is built from 13 residues.

Here the CDR3 reads CASSAQGGREKLFF. CDR3 DNA sequence: TGTGCCAGCAGCGCCCAGGGGGGTCGAGAAAAACTGTTTTTT. The chain employs TRBV9 and TRBJ1-4, with 7 bases identical to TRBD1. The V and J ends lost 3 bases and 8 bases, in that order; junction bases with no gene match: 7. This CDR3 spans 14 amino acids. Germline loops: CDR1 SGDLS, CDR2 YYNGEE. Full variable domain (rest looked up from reference TRBV9 and TRBJ1-4): DSGVTQTPKHLITATGQRVTLRCSPRSGDLSVYWYQQSLDQGLQFLIQYYNGEERAKGNILERFSAQQFPDLHSELNLSSLELGDSALYFCASSAQGGREKLFFGSGTQLSVL.

The chain recombines TRBV6-1 with TRBJ2-7; D is tentatively TRBD1 or TRBD2 (5 bases each). Trimming removed 1 base at V and 5 bases at J, with 15 bases between. Germline CDR1 and CDR2: MNHNS and SASEGT. This CDR3 is 15 amino acids long. CDR3 amino acids: CASSEGGSLGDEQYF. CDR3 DNA: TGTGCCAGCAGTGAAGGGGGGTCCTTGGGCGACGAGCAGTACTTC.

The chain employs TRBV14 and TRBJ1-1; D remains ambiguous. This CDR3 spans 17 amino acids. The germline V gene encodes CDR1 SGHDN and CDR2 FVKESK. The V gene lost 2 bases and the J gene lost 1 base, with 17 bases spanning the gap. Written as DNA, the CDR3 is TGTGCCAGCAGCCAATCGTGGTGGGCGCCGGAGAACACTGAAGCTTTCTTT. Protein: CASSQSWWAPENTEAFF.

The genes are TRBV28 and TRBJ2-1; tentatively, D is TRBD1 (7 bases). This CDR3 has 16 amino acids. Germline V gene lookup returns CDR1 MDHEN and CDR2 SYDVKM. Deletions cut 6 bases from V and 2 bases from J, with 17 bases between. The CDR3 DNA is TGTGCCAGCAGCTCGGGACAGCGGGTCCCCTACAATGAGCAGTTCTTC. This translates into CASSSGQRVPYNEQFF.

On this clone itself: The identical CDR3 is also encoded by other nucleotide sequences in the sample. J is TRBJ2-3 and V is TRBV29-1; D remains unclear. This CDR3 contains 10 residues. V lost 4 bases and J lost 3, with 2 bases in between. CDR1 SQVTM and CDR2 ANQGSEA come from the germline V gene. The CDR3 DNA reads TGCAGCGTTGCGACAGATACGCAGTATTTT. It specifies CSVATDTQYF.